This T cell receptor beta chain was retrieved from a study of cytomegalovirus exposure and HLA in healthy donors. General study findings and limits: The authors later linked a missense DCLRE1C variant to TCR beta V- and J-gene trimming. Common viral pathogens seemed to be connected with several of the most significant clusters, according to a later analysis.

This clone was seen a few times. The antigen is unknown. PCR involved 60 Vbeta and 13 Jbeta primers. Sequenced by immunoSEQ multiplex PCR; TCRdb stores in-frame clones only, minus some. The data show 65,000 or so clones, 60% to 85% seen once. Sampled while nominally healthy, donors likely had unrecorded immune exposures. Sequenced: PBMCs. This receptor was taken from a woman between 35 and 50 years old in good health and CMV-seropositive.

For the CDR3, the DNA is TGTGCCAGTAGTATCGGGGAGATAATCTCTGGAAACACCATATATTTT. Encoded protein: CASSIGEIISGNTIYF. The rearrangement links TRBV19 to TRBJ1-3; D remains ambiguous. The CDR3 covers 16 residues. CDR1 and CDR2 (germline): LNHDA, SQIVND (reference sequence). The V and J ends lost 3 bases and 0 bases respectively, with 12 bases between them.